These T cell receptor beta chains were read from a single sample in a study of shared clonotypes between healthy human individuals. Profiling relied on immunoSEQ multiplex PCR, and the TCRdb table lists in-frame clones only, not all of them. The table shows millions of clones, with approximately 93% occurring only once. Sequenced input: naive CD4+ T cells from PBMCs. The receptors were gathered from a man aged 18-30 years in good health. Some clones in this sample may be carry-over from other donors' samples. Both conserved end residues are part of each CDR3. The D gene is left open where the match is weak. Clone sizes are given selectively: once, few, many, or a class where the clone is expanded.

CDR3 protein: CASSILRRDTQYF
CDR3 DNA: TGTGCCAGCAGCATCCTGAGGAGAGATACGCAGTATTTT
V gene: TRBV7-2
D gene: NA
CDR3 length: 13
clone size: NA
J gene: TRBJ2-3

CDR3 protein: CASSLAASYEQYF
CDR3 DNA: TGCGCCAGCAGCTTGGCAGCTTCCTACGAGCAGTACTTC
V gene: TRBV5-1
D gene: NA
CDR3 length: 13
clone size: NA
J gene: TRBJ2-7

CDR3 protein: CASSLLGQGSTEAFF
CDR3 DNA: TGTGCCAGCAGTTTACTTGGACAGGGGAGCACTGAAGCTTTCTTT
V gene: TRBV28
D gene: TRBD1
CDR3 length: 15
clone size: NA
J gene: TRBJ1-1

CDR3 protein: CASSLRSAPGALTDTQYF
CDR3 DNA: TGTGCCAGCAGTTTAAGATCGGCTCCGGGAGCTCTTACAGATACGCAGTATTTT
V gene: TRBV28
D gene: NA
CDR3 length: 18
clone size: NA
J gene: TRBJ2-3

CDR3 protein: CASSTLGGVMNTEAFF
CDR3 DNA: TGTGCCAGTAGTACCCTAGGCGGGGTAATGAACACTGAAGCTTTCTTT
V gene: TRBV19
D gene: NA
CDR3 length: 16
clone size: NA
J gene: TRBJ1-1

CDR3 protein: CASSPEGNSPLHF
CDR3 DNA: TGTGCCAGCAGCCCAGAGGGAAATTCACCCCTCCACTTT
V gene: TRBV9
D gene: NA
CDR3 length: 13
clone size: NA
J gene: TRBJ1-6

CDR3 protein: CAWSPGPRMGYTF
CDR3 DNA: TGTGCCTGGAGTCCCGGGCCCCGAATGGGCTACACCTTC
V gene: TRBV30
D gene: NA
CDR3 length: 13
clone size: few
J gene: TRBJ1-2

CDR3 protein: CASSQGRAGGRFTDTQYF
CDR3 DNA: TGCGCCAGCAGCCAAGGAAGGGCAGGGGGCCGTTTTACAGATACGCAGTATTTT
V gene: TRBV4-1
D gene: TRBD1
CDR3 length: 18
clone size: NA
J gene: TRBJ2-3

CDR3 protein: CASSPPGGGELFF
CDR3 DNA: TGTGCCAGCAGCCCCCCCGGGGGCGGGGAGCTGTTTTTT
V gene: TRBV7-2
D gene: NA
CDR3 length: 13
clone size: NA
J gene: TRBJ2-2

CDR3 protein: CACSLGTEVNEQFF
CDR3 DNA: TGTGCCTGCTCACTTGGGACAGAAGTGAATGAGCAGTTCTTC
V gene: TRBV30
D gene: TRBD1
CDR3 length: 14
clone size: NA
J gene: TRBJ2-1

CDR3 protein: CASSSFDRGYNQPQHF
CDR3 DNA: TGTGCCAGCAGCTCATTCGACAGGGGCTACAATCAGCCCCAGCATTTT
V gene: TRBV7-2
D gene: TRBD1
CDR3 length: 16
clone size: NA
J gene: TRBJ1-5